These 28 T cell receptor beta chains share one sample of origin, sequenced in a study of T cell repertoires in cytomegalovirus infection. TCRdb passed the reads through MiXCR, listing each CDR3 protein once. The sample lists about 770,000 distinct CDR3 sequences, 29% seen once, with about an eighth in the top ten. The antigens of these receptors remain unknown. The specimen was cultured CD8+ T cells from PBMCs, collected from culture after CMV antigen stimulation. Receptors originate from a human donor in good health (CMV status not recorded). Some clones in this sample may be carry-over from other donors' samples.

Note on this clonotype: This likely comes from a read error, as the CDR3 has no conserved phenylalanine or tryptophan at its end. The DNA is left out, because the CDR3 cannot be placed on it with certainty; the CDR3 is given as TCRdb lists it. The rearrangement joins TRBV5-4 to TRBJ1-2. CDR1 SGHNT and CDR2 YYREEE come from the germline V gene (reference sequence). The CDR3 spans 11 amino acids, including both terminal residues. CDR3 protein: CASSLGSLTDV.

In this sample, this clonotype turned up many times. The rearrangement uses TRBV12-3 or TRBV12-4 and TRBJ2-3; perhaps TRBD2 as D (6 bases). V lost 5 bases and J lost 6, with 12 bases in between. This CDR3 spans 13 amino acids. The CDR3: CASSILAFDTQYF. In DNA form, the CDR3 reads TGTGCCAGCAGTATCCTAGCGTTTGATACGCAGTATTTT.

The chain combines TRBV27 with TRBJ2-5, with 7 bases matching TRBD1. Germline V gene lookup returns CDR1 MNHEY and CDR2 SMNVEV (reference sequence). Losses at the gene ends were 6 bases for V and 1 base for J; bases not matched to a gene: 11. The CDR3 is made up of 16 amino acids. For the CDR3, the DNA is TGTGCCAGCAGACCGCGCCCAGGGACAGCCCAAGAGACCCAGTACTTC. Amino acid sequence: CASRPRPGTAQETQYF.

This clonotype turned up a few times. CDR3 loop: CAGGADTGELFF. The CDR3 DNA sequence: TGTGCCGGAGGAGCGGACACCGGGGAGCTGTTTTTT. The chain couples TRBV7-6 to TRBJ2-2; TRBD2 might be the D (5 bases). Germline lookup yields CDR1 SGHVS and CDR2 FNYEAQ. CDR3 length equals 12 residues. Trimming pared 11 bases from V and 3 bases from J, leaving 10 bases between.

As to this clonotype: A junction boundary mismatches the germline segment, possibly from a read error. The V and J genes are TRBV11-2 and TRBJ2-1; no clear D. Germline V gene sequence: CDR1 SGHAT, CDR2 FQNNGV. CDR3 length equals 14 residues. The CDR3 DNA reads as TGTGCCAGCAACTTAGATCGTCACTACAATGAGCAGTTCTTC. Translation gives CASNLDRHYNEQFF.

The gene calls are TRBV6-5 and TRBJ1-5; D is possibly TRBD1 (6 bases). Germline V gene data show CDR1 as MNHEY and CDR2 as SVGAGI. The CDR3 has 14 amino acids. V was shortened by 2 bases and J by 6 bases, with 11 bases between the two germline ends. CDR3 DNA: TGTGCCAGCAGTTACGGGCAGGGGACTCAGCCCCAGCATTTT. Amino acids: CASSYGQGTQPQHF.

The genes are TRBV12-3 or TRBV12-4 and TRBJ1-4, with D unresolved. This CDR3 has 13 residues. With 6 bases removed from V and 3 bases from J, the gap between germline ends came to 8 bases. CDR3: CASSLSSNEKLFF. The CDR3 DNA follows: TGTGCCAGCAGCCTCAGCTCTAATGAAAAACTGTTTTTT.

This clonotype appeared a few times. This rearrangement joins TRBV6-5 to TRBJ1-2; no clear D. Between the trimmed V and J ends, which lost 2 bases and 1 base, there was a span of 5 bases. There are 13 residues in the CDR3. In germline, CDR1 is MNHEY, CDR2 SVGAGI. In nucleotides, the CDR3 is TGTGCCAGCAGTTACGACCATAACTATGGCTACACCTTC. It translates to CASSYDHNYGYTF.

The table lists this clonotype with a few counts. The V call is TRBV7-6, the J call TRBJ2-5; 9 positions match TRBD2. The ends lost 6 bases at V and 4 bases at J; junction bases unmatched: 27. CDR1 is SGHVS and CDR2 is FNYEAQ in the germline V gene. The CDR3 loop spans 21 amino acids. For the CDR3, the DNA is TGTGCCAGCAGACTGCAGAAAAAATCTAGCGGGGACACCCTGGAGGCAGAGACCCAGTACTTC. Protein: CASRLQKKSSGDTLEAETQYF.

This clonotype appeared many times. The CDR3: CASSSGSAYEQYF. DNA of the CDR3: TGTGCCAGCAGTTCGGGATCCGCCTACGAGCAGTACTTC. The chain is built from TRBV12-3 or TRBV12-4 and TRBJ2-7, with D possibly TRBD2 on 5 matching bases. This CDR3 comprises 13 residues. Trimming stripped 4 bases from V and 2 bases from J, with 9 bases between.

For the CDR3, the DNA is TGCGCCAGCAGCCGCAGGACAGGGGAGACTGAAGCTTTCTTT. Translated: CASSRRTGETEAFF. J is TRBJ1-1 and V is TRBV4-1, with TRBD1 matching 9 bases. CDR3 size: 14 residues. The junction had 5 bases not matched to a gene; V was cut back by 4 bases and J by 5 bases. Looked up from germline, CDR1 is MGHRA and CDR2 is YSYEKL.

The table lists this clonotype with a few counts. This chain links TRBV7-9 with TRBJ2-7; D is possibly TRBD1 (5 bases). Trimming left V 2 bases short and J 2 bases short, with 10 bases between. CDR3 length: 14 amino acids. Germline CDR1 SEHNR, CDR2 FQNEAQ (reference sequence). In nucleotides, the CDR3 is TGTGCCAGCAGCTTACCGACAGACCCCTACGAGCAGTACGTC. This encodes CASSLPTDPYEQYV.

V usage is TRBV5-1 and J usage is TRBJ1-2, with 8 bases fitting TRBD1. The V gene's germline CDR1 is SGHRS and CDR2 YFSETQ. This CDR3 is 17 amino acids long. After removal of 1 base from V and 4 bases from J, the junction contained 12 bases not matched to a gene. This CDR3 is CASSLRSGTGDIYGYTF. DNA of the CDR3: TGCGCCAGCAGCTTGCGATCCGGGACAGGCGATATCTATGGCTACACCTTC.

The CDR3 reads CASKDSGGGQPQHF. In DNA, the CDR3 is TGTGCCAGCAAGGACTCAGGGGGCGGGCAGCCCCAGCATTTT. The V and J genes are TRBV28 and TRBJ1-5; 8 positions agree with TRBD1. Trimming at V came to 7 bases and at J to 7 bases, leaving 9 bases not matched to a gene. The CDR3 runs to 14 residues. Germline V gene lookup returns CDR1 MDHEN and CDR2 SYDVKM. Drawing the rest from reference TRBV28 and TRBJ1-5, the complete variable domain is DVKVTQSSRYLVKRTGEKVFLECVQDMDHENMFWYRQDPGLGLRLIYFSYDVKMKEKGDIPEGYSVSREKKERFSLILESASTNQTSMYLCASKDSGGGQPQHFGDGTRLSIL.

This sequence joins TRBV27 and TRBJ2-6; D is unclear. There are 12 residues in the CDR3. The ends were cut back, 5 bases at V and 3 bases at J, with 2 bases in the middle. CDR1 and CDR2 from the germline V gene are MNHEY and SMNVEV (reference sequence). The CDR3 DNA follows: TGTGCCAGCAGTAATGGGGCCAACGTCCTGACTTTC. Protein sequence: CASSNGANVLTF.

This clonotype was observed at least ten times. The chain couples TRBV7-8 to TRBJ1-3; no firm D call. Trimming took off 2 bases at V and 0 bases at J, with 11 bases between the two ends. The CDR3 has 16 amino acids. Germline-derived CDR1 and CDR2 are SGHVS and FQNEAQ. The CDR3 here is CASSLWERSSGNTIYF. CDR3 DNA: TGTGCCAGCAGCTTATGGGAACGGTCCTCTGGAAACACCATATATTTT. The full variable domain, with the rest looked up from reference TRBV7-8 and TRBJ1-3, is GAGVSQSPRYKVAKRGQDVALRCDPISGHVSLFWYQQALGQGPEFLTYFQNEAQLDKSGLPSDRFFAERPEGSVSTLKIQRTQQEDSAVYLCASSLWERSSGNTIYFGEGSWLTVV.

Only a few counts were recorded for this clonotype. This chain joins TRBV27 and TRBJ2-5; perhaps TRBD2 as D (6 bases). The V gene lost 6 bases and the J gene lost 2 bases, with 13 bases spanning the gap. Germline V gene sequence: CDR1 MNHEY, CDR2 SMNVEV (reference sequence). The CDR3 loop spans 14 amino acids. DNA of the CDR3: TGTGCCAGCAGAACCCTAGCGTTACAAGAGACCCAGTACTTC. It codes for CASRTLALQETQYF.

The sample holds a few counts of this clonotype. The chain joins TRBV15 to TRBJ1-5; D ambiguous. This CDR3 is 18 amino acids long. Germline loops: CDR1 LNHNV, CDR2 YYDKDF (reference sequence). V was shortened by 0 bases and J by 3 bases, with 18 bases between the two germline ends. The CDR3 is CATSRDGEKIIINQPQHF. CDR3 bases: TGTGCCACCAGCAGAGATGGCGAAAAAATCATCATCAATCAGCCCCAGCATTTT.

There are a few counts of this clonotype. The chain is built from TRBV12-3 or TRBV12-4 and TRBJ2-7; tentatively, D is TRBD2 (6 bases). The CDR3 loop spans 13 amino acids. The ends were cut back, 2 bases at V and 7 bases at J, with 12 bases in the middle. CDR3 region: CASSLSPAGEQYV. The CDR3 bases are TGTGCCAGCAGTTTAAGCCCCGCGGGAGAGCAGTACGTC.

CDR3 bases: TGTGCCAGCAGTCCGATCCCGGGGGGCCGTGACAATGAGCAGTTCTTC. Protein sequence: CASSPIPGGRDNEQFF. The rearrangement uses TRBV6-5 and TRBJ2-1; D possibly corresponds to TRBD2 (7 bases). The CDR3 sequence is 16 residues long. Per germline, CDR1 MNHEY and CDR2 SVGAGI. The V end lost 5 bases, the J end lost 5 bases, and 19 bases lay between the germline ends.

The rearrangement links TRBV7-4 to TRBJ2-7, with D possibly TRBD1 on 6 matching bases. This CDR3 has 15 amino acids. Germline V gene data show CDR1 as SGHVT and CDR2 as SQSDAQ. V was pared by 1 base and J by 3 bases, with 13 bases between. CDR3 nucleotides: TGTGCCAGCAGCTTAGAGGTTGGACAGAACTACGAGCAGTACTTC. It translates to CASSLEVGQNYEQYF.

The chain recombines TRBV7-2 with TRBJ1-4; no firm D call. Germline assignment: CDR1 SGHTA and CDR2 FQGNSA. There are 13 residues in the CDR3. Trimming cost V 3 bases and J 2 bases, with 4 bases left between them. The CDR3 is CASSFSTNEKLFF. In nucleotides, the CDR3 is TGTGCCAGCAGCTTCAGCACTAATGAAAAACTGTTTTTT.

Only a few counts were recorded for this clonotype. CDR3 residues: CASSISRGDTEAFF. As DNA, the CDR3 is TGTGCCAGCAGTATCTCCAGGGGCGACACTGAAGCTTTCTTT. The rearrangement links TRBV12-3 or TRBV12-4 to TRBJ1-1; D might be TRBD1 (6 bases). Trimming removed 5 bases from V and 3 bases from J, with 13 bases in between. This CDR3 region has 14 residues.

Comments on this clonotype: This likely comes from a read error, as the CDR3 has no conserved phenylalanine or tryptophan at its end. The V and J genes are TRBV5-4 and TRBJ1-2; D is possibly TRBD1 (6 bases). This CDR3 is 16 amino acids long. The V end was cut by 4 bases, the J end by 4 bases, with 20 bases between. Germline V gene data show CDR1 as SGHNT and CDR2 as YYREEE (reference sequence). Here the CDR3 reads CASSHQGSYFIYGYTS. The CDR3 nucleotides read TGTGCCAGCAGCCATCAGGGGTCCTACTTTATCTATGGCTACACCTCC.

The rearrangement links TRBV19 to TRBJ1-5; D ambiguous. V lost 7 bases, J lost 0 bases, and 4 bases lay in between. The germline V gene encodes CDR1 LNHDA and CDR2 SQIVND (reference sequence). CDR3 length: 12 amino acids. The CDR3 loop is CASTHSNQPQHF. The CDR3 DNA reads TGTGCCAGTACGCATAGCAATCAGCCCCAGCATTTT.

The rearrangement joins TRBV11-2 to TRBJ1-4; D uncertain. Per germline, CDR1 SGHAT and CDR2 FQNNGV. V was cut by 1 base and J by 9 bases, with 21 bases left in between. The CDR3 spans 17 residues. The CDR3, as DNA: TGTGCCAGCAGCTTAGGTCTGGGCTTGGGAAACAATAAAAAACTGTTTTTT. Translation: CASSLGLGLGNNKKLFF.

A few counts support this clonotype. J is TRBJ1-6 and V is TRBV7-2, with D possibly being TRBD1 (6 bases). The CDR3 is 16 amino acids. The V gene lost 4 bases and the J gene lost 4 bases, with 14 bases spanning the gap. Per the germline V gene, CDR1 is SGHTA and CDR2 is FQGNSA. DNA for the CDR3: TGTGCCAGCAGCTCCTGGACAGTCGGATATAATTCACCCCTCCACTTT. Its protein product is CASSSWTVGYNSPLHF.

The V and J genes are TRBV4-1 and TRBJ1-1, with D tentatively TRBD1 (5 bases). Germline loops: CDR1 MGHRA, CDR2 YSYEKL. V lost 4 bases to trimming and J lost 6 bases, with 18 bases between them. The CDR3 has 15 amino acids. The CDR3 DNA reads TGCGCCAGCAGCCCATTCAAAGGGGAGGTCTCTGAAGCTTTCTTT. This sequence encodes CASSPFKGEVSEAFF.